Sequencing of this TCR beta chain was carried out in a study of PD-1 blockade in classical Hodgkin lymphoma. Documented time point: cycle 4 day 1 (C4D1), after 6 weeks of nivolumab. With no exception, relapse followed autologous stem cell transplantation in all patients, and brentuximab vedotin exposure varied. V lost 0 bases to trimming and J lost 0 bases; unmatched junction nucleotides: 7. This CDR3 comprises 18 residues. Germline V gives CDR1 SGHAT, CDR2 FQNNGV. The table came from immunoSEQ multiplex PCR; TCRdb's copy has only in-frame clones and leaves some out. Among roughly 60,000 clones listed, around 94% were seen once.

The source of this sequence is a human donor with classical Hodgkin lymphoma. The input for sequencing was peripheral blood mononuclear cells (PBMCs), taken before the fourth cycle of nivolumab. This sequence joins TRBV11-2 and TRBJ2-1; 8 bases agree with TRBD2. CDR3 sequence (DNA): TGTGCCAGCAGCTTAGATCTGACTAGCGCGAGCTCCTACAATGAGCAGTTCTTC. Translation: CASSLDLTSASSYNEQFF. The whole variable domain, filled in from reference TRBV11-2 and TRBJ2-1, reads EAGVAQSPRYKIIEKRQSVAFWCNPISGHATLYWYQQILGQGPKLLIQFQNNGVVDDSQLPKDRFSAERLKGVDSTLKIQPAKLEDSAVYLCASSLDLTSASSYNEQFFGPGTRLTVL.